The subject of this entry is one TCR beta chain. These data belong to a study of blood T cell repertoires in COVID-19. This table comes from immunoSEQ multiplex PCR, and its TCRdb copy is limited to in-frame clones, with some not included. The table lists about 220,000 clones, approximately 88% of them singletons, with 2.5% to 3% in the top ten. This clonotype was sampled from a woman in her twenties or thirties with acute COVID-19. The sample comprised PBMCs or T cells enriched from blood (not recorded which).

The CDR3: CASSLSVAADTQYF. For the CDR3, the DNA is TGTGCCAGCAGCTTGTCCGTAGCGGCAGATACGCAGTATTTT. The rearrangement links TRBV5-4 to TRBJ2-3; D might be TRBD2 (6 bases). This CDR3 spans 14 amino acids. V was shortened by 1 base and J by 4 bases, with 10 bases between the two germline ends. Per the germline V gene, CDR1 is SGHNT and CDR2 is YYREEE (reference sequence).